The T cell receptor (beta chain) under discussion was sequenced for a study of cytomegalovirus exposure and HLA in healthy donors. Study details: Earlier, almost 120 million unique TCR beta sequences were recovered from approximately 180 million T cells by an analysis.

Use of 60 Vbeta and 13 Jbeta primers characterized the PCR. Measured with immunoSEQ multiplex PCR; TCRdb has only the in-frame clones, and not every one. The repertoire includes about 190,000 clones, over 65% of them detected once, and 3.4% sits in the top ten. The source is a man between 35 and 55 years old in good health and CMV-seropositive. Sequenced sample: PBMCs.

For the CDR3, the DNA is TGCGCCAGCAAAACCGGGGGGCTTGACTATGGCTACACCTTC. Translated, it gives CASKTGGLDYGYTF. J is TRBJ1-2 and V is TRBV5-1, with D possibly TRBD1 on 6 matching bases. V lost 6 bases and J 3 bases, leaving 15 bases between the germline ends. Germline lookup yields CDR1 SGHRS and CDR2 YFSETQ. This CDR3 contains 14 residues.